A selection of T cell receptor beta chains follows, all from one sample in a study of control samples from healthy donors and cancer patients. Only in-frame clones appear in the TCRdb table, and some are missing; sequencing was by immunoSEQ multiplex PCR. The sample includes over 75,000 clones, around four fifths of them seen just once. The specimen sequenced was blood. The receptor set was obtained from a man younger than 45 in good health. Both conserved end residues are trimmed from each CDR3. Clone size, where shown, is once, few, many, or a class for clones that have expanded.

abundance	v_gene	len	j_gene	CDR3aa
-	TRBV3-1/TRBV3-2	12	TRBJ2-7	ASSQRTLSYEQY
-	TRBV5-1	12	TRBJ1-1	ASSFYQGGTEAF
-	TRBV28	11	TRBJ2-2	ASTVGRTGELF
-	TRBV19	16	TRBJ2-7	ASSFPGTSGVYSYEQY
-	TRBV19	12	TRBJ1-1	ASSRSLMNTEAF
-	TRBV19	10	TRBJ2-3	ASSTSGDTQY
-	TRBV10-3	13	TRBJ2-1	AISAQTSGGAGEF
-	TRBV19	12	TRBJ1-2	ASSISAGYYGYT
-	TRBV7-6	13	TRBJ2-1	ASSLVAGPYNGQF
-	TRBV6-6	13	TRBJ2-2	ASRMDRVNTGELF
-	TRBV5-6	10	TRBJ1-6	ASSFTNSPLH
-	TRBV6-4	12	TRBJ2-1	ASRAGGGRNEQF
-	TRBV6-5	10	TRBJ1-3	ASSYRGDTIY
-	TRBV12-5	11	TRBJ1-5	ASGRALEQPQH
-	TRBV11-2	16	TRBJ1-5	ASSLRPPGRDSNQPQH
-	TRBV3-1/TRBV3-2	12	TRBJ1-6	ASSQVDRNSPLH
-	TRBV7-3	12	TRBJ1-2	ASSPRGGDYGYT
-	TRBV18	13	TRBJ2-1	ASSPTGALYNEQF
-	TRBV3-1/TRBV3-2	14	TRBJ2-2	ASSPTWDLNTGELF
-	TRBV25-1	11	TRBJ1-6	ASSRPGDSPLH
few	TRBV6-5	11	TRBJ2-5	ASTVSGGETQY
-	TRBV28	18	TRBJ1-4	ASSFSSPGRGGIGNEKLF
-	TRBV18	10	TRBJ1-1	ASSRDREEAF
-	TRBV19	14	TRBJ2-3	ASAENSGVNTDTQY
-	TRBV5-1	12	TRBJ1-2	ASNRHGINYGYT
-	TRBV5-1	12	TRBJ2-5	ASHDRVGQETQY